This passage covers 25 T cell receptor beta chains from one sample sequenced in a study of kidney transplant recipient with SARS-CoV-2 infection. MiXCR, applied by TCRdb to the reads, yields one record per CDR3 protein. The sample holds 200,000 to 300,000 distinct CDR3 sequences, roughly 26% seen once. The sequencing here drew on a blood sample, taken at baseline and on approximately day 120 from a kidney transplant recipient. The receptors here all came from a young adult male patient who had COVID-19 and was a kidney transplant recipient. Some T cells may be supplied by the graft donor.

This clonotype has a count of ten or more. CDR3 nucleotides: TGTGCCAGCAGTTTAGGTCTCCGGGACCGCACAAACTATGGCTACACCTTC. Translation: CASSLGLRDRTNYGYTF. V usage is TRBV12-3 or TRBV12-4 and J usage is TRBJ1-2; perhaps TRBD1 as D (5 bases). The V gene lost 1 base and the J gene lost 2 bases, with 17 bases spanning the gap. The CDR3 length is 17 residues.

About this clonotype: One base away lies a much larger clone, so this may be a sequencing read error. The chain combines TRBV5-1 with TRBJ1-1; tentatively, D is TRBD1 (5 bases). Looked up from germline, CDR1 is SGHRS and CDR2 is YFSETQ. This CDR3 region has 15 residues. V lost 0 bases and J 0 bases, leaving 9 bases between the germline ends. The CDR3 DNA follows: TGCGCCAGCAGCTTGGAACAGGATTTGAACACTGAAGCTTTCTTT. It encodes CASSLEQDLNTEAFF.

A remark on this clonotype: A much larger clone sits a single nucleotide away, making a read error possible. The chain couples TRBV20-1 to TRBJ2-1; D is possibly TRBD2 (5 bases). This CDR3 has 14 amino acids. Germline-derived CDR1 and CDR2 are DFQATT and SNEGSKA (reference sequence). CDR3 region: CSTRDAASYNEQFF. The CDR3 DNA is TGCAGTACTAGAGATGCTGCTTCCTACAATGAGCAGTTCTTC.

This clonotype was seen repeatedly, ten times or more. This chain connects TRBV10-3 to TRBJ1-2; D not certain. The CDR3 runs 14 residues. The germline V and J ends were trimmed by 0 bases and 5 bases, with 10 bases remaining between them. Germline V gene data show CDR1 as ENHRY and CDR2 as SYGVKD. CDR3 sequence reads: CAISESREVYGYTF. CDR3 coding DNA: TGTGCCATCAGTGAGTCGAGGGAGGTGTATGGCTACACCTTC.

With respect to this clonotype: One base away lies a much larger clone, so this may be a sequencing read error. The chain has TRBV2 and TRBJ1-2; a possible D gene is TRBD1 (5 bases). CDR1 and CDR2 from the germline V gene are SNHLY and FYNNEI. V lost 8 bases to trimming and J lost 5 bases, with 21 bases between them. The CDR3 runs to 15 residues. CDR3 coding DNA: TGTGCCAGCGGCGTCGGGGGGACGTCCGGATATGGCTACACCTTC. Its protein product is CASGVGGTSGYGYTF. Using reference TRBV2 and TRBJ1-2 for the parts outside the CDR3, the full variable domain is EPEVTQTPSHQVTQMGQEVILRCVPISNHLYFYWYRQILGQKVEFLVSFYNNEISEKSEIFDDQFSVERPDGSNFTLKIRSTKLEDSAMYFCASGVGGTSGYGYTFGSGTRLTVV.

This clonotype was recorded many times. V gene TRBV19 combines with J gene TRBJ2-1; weak D call: TRBD2 (6 bases). The V gene's germline CDR1 is LNHDA and CDR2 SQIVND (reference sequence). The length of the CDR3 is 13 residues. V dropped 3 bases and J dropped 4 bases, with 7 bases sitting between them. The CDR3 sequence: CASSIGLYNEQFF. In DNA, the CDR3 is TGTGCCAGTAGTATTGGACTATACAATGAGCAGTTCTTC.

CDR3 nucleotides: TGTGGCAGTGCCGAATATGATAGCCGAAAGACCTATGGCTACACCTTC. It specifies CGSAEYDSRKTYGYTF. The J gene is TRBJ1-2, the V gene TRBV8-2. TRBV8-2 represents a pseudogene. There are 16 residues in the CDR3.

This clonotype came up many times. The chain uses TRBV6-6 and TRBJ1-2; 9 bases line up with TRBD1. The CDR3 has 16 amino acids. V was pared by 2 bases and J by 7 bases, with 11 bases of the junction left unmatched. The germline V gene has CDR1 MNHNY and CDR2 SVGAGI (reference sequence). The CDR3 protein is CASSYGEQGAVSGYTF. CDR3 sequence (DNA): TGTGCCAGCAGTTACGGGGAACAGGGGGCGGTGAGTGGCTACACCTTC.

Ten or more counts support this clonotype. The DNA is omitted, as the CDR3 cannot be located on it reliably, and the CDR3 follows TCRdb's listing. The chain has TRBV7-5 and TRBJ1-2. TRBV7-5 is labeled a pseudogene. The CDR3 length is 19 residues, termini included. The CDR3 loop reads CISVPESGDEVGKTYGYTF.

This clonotype occurred many times. The genes are TRBV19 and TRBJ2-2; 8 nucleotides align to TRBD1. The V and J ends lost 1 base and 6 bases, in that order; junction bases with no gene match: 7. This CDR3 is built from 16 residues. Germline CDR1 and CDR2: LNHDA and SQIVND (reference sequence). The chain's CDR3 is CASSIGGQGAAGELFF. The CDR3 coding sequence is TGTGCCAGTAGTATAGGTGGTCAGGGGGCTGCCGGGGAGCTGTTTTTT.

This clonotype was picked up many times. The chain couples TRBV7-2 to TRBJ1-1; D remains ambiguous. There are 15 residues in the CDR3. Germline CDR1 and CDR2: SGHTA and FQGNSA. Trimming removed 5 bases at V and 5 bases at J, with 18 bases between. This CDR3 reads CASSPSWVLGTEAFF. DNA for the CDR3: TGTGCCAGCAGCCCCAGTTGGGTTCTGGGTACTGAAGCTTTCTTT.

Notes on this clonotype: An end of the junction differs from the germline gene, which may be a read error. This chain uses TRBV7-8 with TRBJ1-4; maybe TRBD1 (6 bases). The CDR3 runs to 15 residues. Per the germline V gene, CDR1 is SGHVS and CDR2 is FQNEAQ. The CDR3 DNA follows: TGTGCTAGCAGCTTCGACCCAGGGGCGGATGAAAAACTGTTCTTT. This translates into CASSFDPGADEKLFF.

The rearrangement links TRBV9 to TRBJ2-3; D is perhaps TRBD2 (7 bases). The V and J ends lost 4 bases and 5 bases respectively, with 17 bases between them. Per the germline V gene, CDR1 is SGDLS and CDR2 is YYNGEE. This CDR3 spans 15 amino acids. The CDR3 region has the DNA TGTGCCAGCAGCCCAGAGGGGGGGGTCGGAGATACGCAGTATTTT. Translating it yields CASSPEGGVGDTQYF.

In this sample, this clonotype turned up many times. The V gene is TRBV6-6, the J gene TRBJ2-7; D tentatively fits TRBD1 or TRBD2 (9 bases each). The CDR3 is 18 amino acids. V lost 6 bases to trimming and J lost 2 bases, with 26 bases between them. Germline lookup yields CDR1 MNHNY and CDR2 SVGAGI (reference sequence). The CDR3 DNA reads as TGTGCCAGCAGAAACACAGGGGGCGCTGGCGGGAGGGCCTACGAGCAGTACTTC. Protein sequence: CASRNTGGAGGRAYEQYF.

This clonotype was detected only a few times. A much larger clone differs from this one at a single base, so this may be a read error. The chain is built from TRBV18 and TRBJ1-6, with a tentative D call TRBD1 (5 bases). CDR3 size: 14 residues. Germline V gene lookup returns CDR1 KGHSH and CDR2 LQKENI. The CDR3 nucleotides read TGTACCAGCTCACCATCAGGGACGGATTCACCCCTCCACTTT. This codes for CTSSPSGTDSPLHF.

This clonotype was counted ten times or more. The chain uses TRBV6-4 and TRBJ1-2; the D is unclear. This CDR3 has 17 amino acids. Germline V gene sequence: CDR1 MRHNA, CDR2 SNTAGT. The V end was cut by 5 bases, the J end by 4 bases, with 23 bases between. The CDR3 DNA follows: TGTGCCAGCAGTCCGCAACTCTCACACGGAAAGACCTATGGCTACACCTTC. Translation gives CASSPQLSHGKTYGYTF.

A remark on this clonotype: Sequence at one end of the junction differs from germline and may be a read error. J is TRBJ2-7 and V is TRBV5-6, with 7 nucleotides matching TRBD1. The CDR3 totals 14 residues. CDR1 and CDR2 (germline): SGHDT, YYEEEE. CDR3 nucleotide sequence: TGTGCCAGCAGCTTGGGAGGGGGCCTTTACGGGCAGTACTTC. Translation: CASSLGGGLYGQYF.

This clonotype has at least ten counts. The J gene is TRBJ2-3, the V gene TRBV3-1; no reliable D call. V was cut by 0 bases and J by 2 bases, with 9 bases left in between. Per the germline V gene, CDR1 is LGHDT and CDR2 is YNNKEL (reference sequence). The CDR3 is made up of 15 amino acids. CDR3 nucleotide sequence: TGTGCCAGCAGCCAAGACGATGTTCCCACAGATACGCAGTATTTT. The encoded protein is CASSQDDVPTDTQYF.

This clonotype was seen repeatedly, ten times or more. The V and J genes are TRBV6-1 and TRBJ2-4; D might be TRBD1 (6 bases). With 2 bases removed from V and 3 bases from J, the gap between germline ends came to 14 bases. Germline assignment: CDR1 MNHNS and CDR2 SASEGT. CDR3 length equals 16 residues. The CDR3 loop is CASSERQGINKNIQYF. The CDR3 nucleotides read TGTGCCAGCAGTGAAAGGCAGGGGATAAACAAAAACATTCAGTACTTC.

Regarding this clonotype: This could be a read error, since a much larger clone is one nucleotide away. The genes are TRBV4-1 and TRBJ2-7; D call uncertain. This CDR3 has 14 amino acids. In germline, CDR1 is MGHRA, CDR2 YSYEKL. The CDR3 sequence is CASSQGTGPYERYF. CDR3 bases: TGCGCCAGCAGCCAAGGTACGGGCCCCTACGAGCGGTACTTC.

Only a few counts were recorded for this clonotype. The chain links TRBV7-6 to TRBJ1-1; 8 nucleotides line up with TRBD1. Germline loops: CDR1 SGHVS, CDR2 FNYEAQ. The CDR3 is 14 amino acids. After removal of 3 bases from V and 6 bases from J, the junction contained 6 bases not matched to a gene. Here the CDR3 reads CASSFGQGASEAFF. In nucleotides, the CDR3 is TGTGCCAGCAGCTTCGGTCAGGGGGCCTCTGAAGCTTTCTTT.

At least ten counts were recorded for this clonotype. This sequence joins TRBV4-1 and TRBJ1-2; D not resolved. Germline CDR1 reads MGHRA; CDR2 reads YSYEKL. The ends were cut back, 0 bases at V and 4 bases at J, with 12 bases in the middle. There are 15 residues in the CDR3. The DNA of the CDR3 is TGCGCCAGCAGCCAAGATGGACCAAACGCCTATGGCTACACCTTC. As protein: CASSQDGPNAYGYTF.

This clonotype was seen ten or more times. This rearrangement joins TRBV28 to TRBJ2-1; 12 bases map to TRBD2. Germline loops: CDR1 MDHEN, CDR2 SYDVKM. V was pared by 6 bases and J by 7 bases, with 16 bases of the junction left unmatched. This CDR3 region has 18 residues. The CDR3 DNA reads as TGTGCCAGCAGGCCGCTGTGGTCTAGCGGGGGGGCGGAAAATGAGCAGTTCTTC. Its protein is CASRPLWSSGGAENEQFF.

Ten or more counts support this clonotype. The genes are TRBV11-2 and TRBJ1-2, with D possibly TRBD1 on 5 matching bases. Germline CDR1 SGHAT, CDR2 FQNNGV. The CDR3 has 14 residues. The V end lost 1 base, the J end lost 3 bases, and 9 bases lay between the germline ends. As DNA, the CDR3 is TGTGCCAGCAGCTTAGCGACAGCGGACTATGGCTACACCTTC. Its translation is CASSLATADYGYTF. Using reference TRBV11-2 and TRBJ1-2 for the parts outside the CDR3, the full variable domain is EAGVAQSPRYKIIEKRQSVAFWCNPISGHATLYWYQQILGQGPKLLIQFQNNGVVDDSQLPKDRFSAERLKGVDSTLKIQPAKLEDSAVYLCASSLATADYGYTFGSGTRLTVV.

About this clonotype itself: A single base separates this from a much larger clone, so it may be a read error. The chain's CDR3 is CAGSPAGGPNEQFF. The CDR3 DNA sequence: TGTGCCGGCTCACCGGCGGGAGGGCCTAATGAGCAGTTCTTC. This chain joins TRBV18 and TRBJ2-1; 9 nucleotides line up with TRBD2. CDR3 length: 14 amino acids. Germline values: CDR1 KGHSH, CDR2 LQKENI.